This T cell receptor (beta chain) is drawn from a study of identical twins. CDR3 length: 15 residues. Germline V CDR1 and CDR2: MNHEY, SMNVEV (reference sequence). The V gene lost 4 bases and the J gene lost 6 bases, with 17 bases spanning the gap. This clonotype was counted between two and nine times. Its antigen is currently unknown. Findings and caveats of the study: Fewer insertions characterized abundant cord blood beta clonotypes, whereas memory repertoires showed none. A partial confounding effect on zero-insertion analyses could come from invariant MAIT and iNKT cells.

A universal primer site was added by template switching, and unique molecular identifiers were carried by the cDNA. Using its own MiXCR run on the 5' RACE reads, TCRdb lists one record per CDR3 protein. The sample has nearly 900,000 distinct CDR3 sequences; 9% to 15% are singletons. This sample was also put to use in a study of yellow fever vaccine responses in identical twins.

V is TRBV27 and J is TRBJ2-3, with a possible D match to TRBD1 (6 bases). This TCR was recovered from a woman in her late teens or twenties in good health. Sequenced: PBMCs. CDR3 loop: CASSSIRQVTDTQYF. DNA of the CDR3: TGTGCCAGCAGTTCCATAAGACAGGTAACGGATACGCAGTATTTT.